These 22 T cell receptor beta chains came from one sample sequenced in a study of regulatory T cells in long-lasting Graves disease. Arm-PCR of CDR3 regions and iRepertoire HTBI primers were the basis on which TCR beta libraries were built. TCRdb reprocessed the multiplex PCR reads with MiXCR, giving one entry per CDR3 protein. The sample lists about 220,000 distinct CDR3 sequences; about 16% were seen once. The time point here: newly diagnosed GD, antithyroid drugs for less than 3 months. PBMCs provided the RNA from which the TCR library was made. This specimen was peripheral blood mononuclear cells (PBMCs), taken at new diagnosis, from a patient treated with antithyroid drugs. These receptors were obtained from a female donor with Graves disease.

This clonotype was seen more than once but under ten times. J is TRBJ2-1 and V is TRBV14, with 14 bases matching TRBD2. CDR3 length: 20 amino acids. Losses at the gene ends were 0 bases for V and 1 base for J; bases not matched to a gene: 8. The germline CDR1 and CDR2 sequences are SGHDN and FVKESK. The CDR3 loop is CASSQDRGTSGSWSYNEQFF. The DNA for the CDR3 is TGTGCCAGCAGCCAAGATCGAGGGACTAGCGGGAGTTGGTCCTACAATGAGCAGTTCTTC.

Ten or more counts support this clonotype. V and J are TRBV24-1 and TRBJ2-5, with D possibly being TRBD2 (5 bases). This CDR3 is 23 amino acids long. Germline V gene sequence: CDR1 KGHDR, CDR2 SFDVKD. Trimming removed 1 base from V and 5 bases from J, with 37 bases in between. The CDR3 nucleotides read TGTGCCACCAGTGATTTCGGGCACAAGGCCCGAGGCGTCCCCTACGGGGAGAGGGAGACCCAGTACTTC. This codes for CATSDFGHKARGVPYGERETQYF.

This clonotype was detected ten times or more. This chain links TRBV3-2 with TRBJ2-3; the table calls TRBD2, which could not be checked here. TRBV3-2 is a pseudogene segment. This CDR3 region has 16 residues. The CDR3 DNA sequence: TGTGCCAGCAGCCCGCGGACTAGCGGGAGTCCAGATACGCAGTATTTT. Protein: CASSPRTSGSPDTQYF.

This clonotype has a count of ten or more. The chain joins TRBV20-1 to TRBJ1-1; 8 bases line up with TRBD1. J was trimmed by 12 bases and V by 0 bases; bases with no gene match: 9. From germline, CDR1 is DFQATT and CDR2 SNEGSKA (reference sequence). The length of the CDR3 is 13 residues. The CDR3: CSARDGQGASPFF. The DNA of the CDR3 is TGCAGTGCTAGAGATGGACAGGGCGCAAGTCCTTTCTTT.

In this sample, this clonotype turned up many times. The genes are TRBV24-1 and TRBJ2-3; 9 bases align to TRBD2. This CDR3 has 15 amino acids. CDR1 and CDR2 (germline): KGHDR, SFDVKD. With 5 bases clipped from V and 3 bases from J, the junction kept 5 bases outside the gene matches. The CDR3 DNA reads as TGTGCCACCAGTGTTGGTAGCGGGAGTACAGATACGCAGTATTTT. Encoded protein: CATSVGSGSTDTQYF.

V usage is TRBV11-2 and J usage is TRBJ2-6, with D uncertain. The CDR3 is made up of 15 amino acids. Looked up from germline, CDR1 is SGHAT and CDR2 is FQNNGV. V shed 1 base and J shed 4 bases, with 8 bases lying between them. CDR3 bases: TGTGCCAGCAGCTTAGGGTTGGGAGGGGCCAACGTCCTGACTTTC. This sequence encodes CASSLGLGGANVLTF. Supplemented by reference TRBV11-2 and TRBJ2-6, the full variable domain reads EAGVAQSPRYKIIEKRQSVAFWCNPISGHATLYWYQQILGQGPKLLIQFQNNGVVDDSQLPKDRFSAERLKGVDSTLKIQPAKLEDSAVYLCASSLGLGGANVLTFGAGSRLTVL.

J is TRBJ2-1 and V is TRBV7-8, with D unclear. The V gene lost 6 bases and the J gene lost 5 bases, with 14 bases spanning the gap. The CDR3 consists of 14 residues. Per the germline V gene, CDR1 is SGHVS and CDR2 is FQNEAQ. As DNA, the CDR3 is TGTGCCAGCAGTCCTACCGCATGGGACAATGAGCAGTTCTTC. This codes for CASSPTAWDNEQFF.

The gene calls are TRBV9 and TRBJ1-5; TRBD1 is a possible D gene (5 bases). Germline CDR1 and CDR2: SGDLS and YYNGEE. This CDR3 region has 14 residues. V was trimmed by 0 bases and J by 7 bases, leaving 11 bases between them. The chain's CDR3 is CASSVEGTRQPQHF. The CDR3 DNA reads TGTGCCAGCAGCGTAGAGGGGACTCGACAGCCCCAGCATTTT.

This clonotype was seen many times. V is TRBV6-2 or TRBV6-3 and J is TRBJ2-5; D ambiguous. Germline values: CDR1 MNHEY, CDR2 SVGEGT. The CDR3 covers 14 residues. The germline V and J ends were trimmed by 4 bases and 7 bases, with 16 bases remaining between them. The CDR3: CASSLGSQSGTQYF. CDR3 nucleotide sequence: TGTGCCAGCAGTTTGGGCAGCCAAAGTGGGACCCAGTACTTC.

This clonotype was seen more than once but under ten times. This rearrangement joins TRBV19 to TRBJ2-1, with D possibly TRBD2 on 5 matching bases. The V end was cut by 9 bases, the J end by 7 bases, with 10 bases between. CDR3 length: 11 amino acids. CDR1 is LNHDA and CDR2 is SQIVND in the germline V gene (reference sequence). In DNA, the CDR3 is TGTGCCAGCCTCGGGGATAATGAGCAGTTCTTC. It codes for CASLGDNEQFF.

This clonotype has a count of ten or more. CDR3 loop: CASSLVPGLAGSTDTQYF. The CDR3 region has the DNA TGTGCCAGCAGTTTAGTCCCCGGACTAGCGGGTAGCACAGATACGCAGTATTTT. The chain employs TRBV12-3 or TRBV12-4 and TRBJ2-3; TRBD2 matches at 11 bases. This CDR3 region has 18 residues. V dropped 1 base and J dropped 0; count of bases not matched to a gene: 6.

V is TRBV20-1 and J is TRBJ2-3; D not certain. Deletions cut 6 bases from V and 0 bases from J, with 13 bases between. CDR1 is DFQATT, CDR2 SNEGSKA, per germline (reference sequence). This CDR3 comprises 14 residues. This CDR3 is CSARRDSSTDTQYF. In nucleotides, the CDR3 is TGCAGTGCGAGGAGAGATTCTAGCACAGATACGCAGTATTTT.

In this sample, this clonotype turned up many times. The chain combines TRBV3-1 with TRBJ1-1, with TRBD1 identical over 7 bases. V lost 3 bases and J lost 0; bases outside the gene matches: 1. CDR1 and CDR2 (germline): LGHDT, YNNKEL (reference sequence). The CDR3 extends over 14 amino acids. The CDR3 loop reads CASSHGTVNTEAFF. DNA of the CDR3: TGTGCCAGCAGCCACGGGACAGTGAACACTGAAGCTTTCTTT.

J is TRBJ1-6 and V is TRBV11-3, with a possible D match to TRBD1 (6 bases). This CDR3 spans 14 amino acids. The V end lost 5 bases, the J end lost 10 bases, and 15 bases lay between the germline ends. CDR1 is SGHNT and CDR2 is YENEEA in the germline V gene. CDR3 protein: CASSDARGRSPLHF. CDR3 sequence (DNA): TGTGCCAGCAGCGATGCCCGGGGGCGGTCACCCCTCCACTTT.

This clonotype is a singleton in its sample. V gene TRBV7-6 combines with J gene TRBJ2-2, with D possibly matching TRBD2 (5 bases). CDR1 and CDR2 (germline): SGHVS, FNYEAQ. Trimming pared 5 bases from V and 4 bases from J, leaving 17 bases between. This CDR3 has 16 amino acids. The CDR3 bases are TGTGCCAGCAGCCGCTATACTACTAGTTTCACCGGGGAGCTGTTTTTT. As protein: CASSRYTTSFTGELFF.

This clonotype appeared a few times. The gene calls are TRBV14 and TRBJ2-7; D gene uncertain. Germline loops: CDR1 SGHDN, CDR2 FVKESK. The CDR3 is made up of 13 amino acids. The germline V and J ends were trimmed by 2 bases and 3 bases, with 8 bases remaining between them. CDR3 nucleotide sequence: TGTGCCAGCAGCCAACACCAGATCTACGAGCAGTACTTC. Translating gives CASSQHQIYEQYF.

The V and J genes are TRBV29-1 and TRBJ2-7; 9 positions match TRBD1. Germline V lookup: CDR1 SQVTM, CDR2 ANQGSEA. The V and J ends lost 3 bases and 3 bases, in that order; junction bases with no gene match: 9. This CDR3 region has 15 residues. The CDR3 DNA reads TGCAGCGTTGATTATAGACAGGGGGATCACTACGAGCAGTACTTC. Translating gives CSVDYRQGDHYEQYF.

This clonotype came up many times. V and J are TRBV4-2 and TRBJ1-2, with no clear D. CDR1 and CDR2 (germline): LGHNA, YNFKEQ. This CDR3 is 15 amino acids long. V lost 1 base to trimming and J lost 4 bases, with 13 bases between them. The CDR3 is CASSQGPSRPYGYTF. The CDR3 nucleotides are TGTGCCAGCAGCCAAGGCCCTTCACGGCCCTATGGCTACACCTTC.

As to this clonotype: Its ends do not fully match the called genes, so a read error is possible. The CDR3, as DNA: TGTGCCAGCAGCGTAGAGGGGACTAGCGGGAGGGTGAACTTC. This sequence encodes CASSVEGTSGRVNF. V usage is TRBV9 and J usage is TRBJ2-7, with 16 bases that match TRBD2. The CDR3 totals 14 residues. Germline-derived CDR1 and CDR2 are SGDLS and YYNGEE.

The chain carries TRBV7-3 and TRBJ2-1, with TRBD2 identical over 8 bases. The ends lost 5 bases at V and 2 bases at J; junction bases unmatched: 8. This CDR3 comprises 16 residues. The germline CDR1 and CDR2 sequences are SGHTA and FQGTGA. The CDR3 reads CASSEIGRVAYNEQFF. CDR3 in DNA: TGTGCCAGCAGCGAAATCGGGAGGGTAGCCTACAATGAGCAGTTCTTC.

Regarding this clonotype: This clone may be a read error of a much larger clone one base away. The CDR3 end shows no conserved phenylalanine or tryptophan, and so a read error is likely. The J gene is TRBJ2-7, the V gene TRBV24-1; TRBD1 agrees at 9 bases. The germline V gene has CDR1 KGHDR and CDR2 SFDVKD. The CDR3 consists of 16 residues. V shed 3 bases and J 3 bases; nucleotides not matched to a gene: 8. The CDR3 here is CATSDHTGGSRYEQYY. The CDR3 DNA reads TGTGCCACCAGTGATCATACAGGGGGCTCACGCTACGAGCAGTACTAC.

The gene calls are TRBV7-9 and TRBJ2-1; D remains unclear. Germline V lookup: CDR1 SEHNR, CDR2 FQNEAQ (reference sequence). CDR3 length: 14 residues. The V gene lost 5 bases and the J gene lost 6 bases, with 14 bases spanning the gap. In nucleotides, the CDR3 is TGTGCCAGCAGCACCTCGACTGGATCCAATGAGCAGTTCTTC. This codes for CASSTSTGSNEQFF.